The sequence of this TCR beta chain was determined in a study of radiotherapy plus CTLA-4 blockade in lung cancer. TCRdb's table, derived via immunoSEQ multiplex PCR, lists solely in-frame clones and lacks some. The sample holds around 130,000 clones, about 87% seen once. The CDR3 length is 16 residues. The source of this sequence is a human donor with non-small cell lung cancer that progressed on radiotherapy plus ipilimumab. Here the sequenced sample was peripheral blood, taken from a patient treated with radiotherapy plus ipilimumab. The chain uses TRBV21-1 and TRBJ1-5. TRBV21-1 is recorded as a pseudogene. The CDR3 bases are TGTGCCAGCAGCAAAAGGGGGGCCTGCCGGAATCAGCCCCAGCATTTT. Translating it yields CASSKRGACRNQPQHF.